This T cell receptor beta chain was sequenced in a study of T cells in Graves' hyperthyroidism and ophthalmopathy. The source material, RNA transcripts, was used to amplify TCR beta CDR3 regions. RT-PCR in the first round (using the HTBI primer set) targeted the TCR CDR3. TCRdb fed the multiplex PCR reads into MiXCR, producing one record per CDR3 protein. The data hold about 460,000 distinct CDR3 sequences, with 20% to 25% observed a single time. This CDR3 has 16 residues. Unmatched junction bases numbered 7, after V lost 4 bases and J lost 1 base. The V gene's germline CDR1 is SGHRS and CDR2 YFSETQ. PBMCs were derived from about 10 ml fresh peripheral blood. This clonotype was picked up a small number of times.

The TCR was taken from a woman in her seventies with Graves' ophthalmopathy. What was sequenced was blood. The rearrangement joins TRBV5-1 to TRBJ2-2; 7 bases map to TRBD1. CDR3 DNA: TGCGCCAGCAGCCTGAGCTGGACAGGGAACACCGGGGAGCTGTTTTTT. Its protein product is CASSLSWTGNTGELFF.